The following is a T cell receptor (beta chain) sequence with its context. This clone was picked up a small number of times. Its antigen is still unknown. Per-nucleotide qualities are absent, and no much larger clonotype sits a single base away. The method behind the library was the immunoSEQ multiplex PCR assay. RNA was extracted from all samples and reverse transcribed into cDNA, which served as template for TCR sequencing. SuperScript III was used for first-strand cDNA synthesis, primed with a 2:1 mix of oligo-dT and random hexamers. A synthetic immune receptor repertoire was used to assess amplification bias, and residual bias was removed computationally. For the original study's pipeline: Raw reads were preprocessed to remove errors, and CDR3 was defined by IMGT conventions from the conserved cysteine to phenylalanine. Clonality was computed as 1 minus the Shannon entropy, with the entropy normalized by log2 of the number of productive unique TCRs. Scalp TCRbeta sequences were cross-referenced with sorted blood CD4 and CD8 repertoires so that the CD4 or CD8 identity of scalp clones could be inferred. Imported from immuneACCESS, the table was reduced by TCRdb to in-frame sequences with V and J called. These copies leave out some clones; in studies compared against another copy, an unresolved V gene accounts for under half, and the cause of the remainder is not known. Clone size and the V and J calls come from that table; the DNA yielded D and trimming. The sample profile shows about 170,000 clones; 50% to 75% of them were found once. The ten largest account for roughly 16% of the sample.

The CDR3 measures 15 amino acids from cysteine to phenylalanine. Solely the CDR3 DNA is kept, with 45 bases framed from the first base. CDR1 and CDR2 were assigned from the germline V gene as SQVTM and ANQGSEA. The V and J ends are trimmed by 6 bases and 4 bases, leaving 19 bases between them. This entry is derived from a study of CD8+ T cells in alopecia areata (dated by TCRdb to between 2018 and 2020). Background on the whole study: The treated patients took part in an open-label pilot trial in which moderate-to-severe alopecia areata was treated with oral tofacitinib at 5 to 10 mg twice daily. The study used high-throughput TCRbeta sequencing to examine T cell clonal expansion in alopecia areata, in both the C3H/HeJ mouse model and human patients. Clonality in the scalp was compared among normal scalp (n=4), patchy alopecia areata scalp (n=8), and alopecia totalis/universalis scalp (n=8). Human TCRbeta sequencing covered scalp tissue and sorted CD4+ and CD8+ peripheral blood T cells from patchy and totalis/universalis alopecia areata patients and healthy controls. The RNA source kit depended on sample type: the PAXgene miRNA kit for fixed scalp, the miRNeasy kit for PBMCs, and the RNeasy kit for mouse skin. Patients on tofacitinib were biopsied at baseline and after 4 and 24 weeks of treatment, and several of the patients also had a later scalp biopsy. Disease severity in treated patients was measured with the SALT score, which quantifies the percentage of affected scalp surface area. Tofacitinib was administered for 6 to 18 months, and 6 months of follow-up off drug were then conducted to assess delayed response and recurrence. immunoSEQ multiplex PCR using 35 Vbeta forward primers and 13 Jbeta reverse primers was used to amplify TCRbeta CDR3 regions.

The paper as a whole reports these results and caveats: Because the treated cohort was small and had just a single nonresponder, larger studies are needed to establish links between baseline CD8+ expansion and response. Unlike mouse skin, which is dominated by gammadelta T cells, normal human skin has resident alphabeta T cells that are also sequenced, and this complicates analysis of the scalp TCR repertoire. Scalp clonality and the number of expanded CD8+ clones among the top 100 scalp clones were significantly decreased by tofacitinib. During tofacitinib treatment, many expanded lesional clones remained in scalp and blood, and this persistence may partly explain relapse after treatment is stopped. Compared with normal scalp, lesional scalp, particularly in alopecia totalis/universalis, had higher clonality and more expanded CD8+ clones, which suggests antigenic drive. Shared TCR sequences between patients were less evident than in mice, which may be partly attributable to HLA diversity in the patient population.

Per the publication, the treatment or condition label means: oral pan-JAK inhibitor, 5-10 mg twice daily. Lesional scalp punch biopsies and peripheral blood were obtained from alopecia areata patients. PBMCs were isolated by density centrifugation and stained for CD3, CD4 and CD8, and CD4+ and CD8+ T cells were sorted on a FACSAria. Source: CD4+ T cells sorted from blood, taken around week 55, from a patient treated with tofacitinib. The chain uses TRBV29-1 and TRBJ2-1; the D gene is perhaps TRBD1, from 5 matching bases. This clonotype originated in a human donor with alopecia areata. The DNA sequence follows: TGCAGCGTCCCCCAGGGCCCGAGCGAGTACAATGAGCAGTTCTTC. Translated, it reads CSVPQGPSEYNEQFF.